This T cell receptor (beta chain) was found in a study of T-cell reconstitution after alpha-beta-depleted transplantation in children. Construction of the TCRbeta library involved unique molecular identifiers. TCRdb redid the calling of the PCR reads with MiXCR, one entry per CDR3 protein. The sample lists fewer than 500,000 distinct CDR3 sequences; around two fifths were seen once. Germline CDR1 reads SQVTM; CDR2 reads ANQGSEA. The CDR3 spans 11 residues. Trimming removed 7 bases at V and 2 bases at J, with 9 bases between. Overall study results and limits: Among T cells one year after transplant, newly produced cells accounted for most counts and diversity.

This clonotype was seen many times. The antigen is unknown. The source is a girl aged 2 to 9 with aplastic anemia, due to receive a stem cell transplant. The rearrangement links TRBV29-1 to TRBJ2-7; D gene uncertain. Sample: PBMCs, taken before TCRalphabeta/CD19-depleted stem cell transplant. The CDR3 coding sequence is TGCAGCGGGACCTCCACCTACGAGCAGTACTTC. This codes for CSGTSTYEQYF.